The 30 T cell receptor beta chains listed next were all sequenced from one sample in a study of T cells after posttransplantation cyclophosphamide. TCRdb keeps only in-frame clones here, not all; method: immunoSEQ multiplex PCR. Recorded here are 25,000 to 35,000 clones, none singletons. The specimen was PBMCs. The receptors were gathered from a woman in her twenties or thirties in good health and a related stem cell transplant donor.

Many counts were recorded for this clone. The chain couples TRBV5-5 to TRBJ1-2; TRBD1 agrees at 8 bases. The CDR3 length is 13 residues. Germline CDR1 is SGHKS and CDR2 is YYEKEE (reference sequence). J was trimmed by 8 bases and V by 5 bases; bases with no gene match: 8. The CDR3 DNA follows: TGTGCCAGCAGACCAGACAGGGGAGGCGGCTACACCTTC. It is translated as CASRPDRGGGYTF.

This clone was counted between two and nine times. The chain recombines TRBV7-8 with TRBJ2-5; the match to TRBD1 covers 10 bases. CDR3 length: 13 amino acids. In germline, CDR1 is SGHVS, CDR2 FQNEAQ. Trimming at V came to 5 bases and at J to 5 bases, leaving 2 bases not matched to a gene. Here the CDR3 DNA reads TGTGCCAGCAGCGGGACAGGGGCGGAGACCCAGTACTTC. It yields the protein CASSGTGAETQYF.

Ten or more counts support this clone. The genes are TRBV5-1 and TRBJ1-6, with 7 nucleotides matching TRBD1. Germline values: CDR1 SGHRS, CDR2 YFSETQ. The CDR3 is made up of 15 amino acids. Germline trimming cut 7 bases from V and 7 bases from J; bases unmatched to any gene: 11. CDR3: CASSGGLRNNSPLHF. The DNA for the CDR3 is TGCGCCAGCTCAGGGGGGCTCCGTAACAATTCACCCCTCCACTTT.

The sample holds a few counts of this clone. The V and J genes are TRBV4-2 and TRBJ1-2; the D gene is possibly TRBD1 (5 bases). The V and J ends lost 0 bases and 4 bases respectively, with 12 bases between them. The CDR3 length is 15 residues. Per the germline V gene, CDR1 is LGHNA and CDR2 is YNFKEQ. The CDR3 nucleotides read TGTGCCAGCAGCCAAGAGTGGCAGGGTCCCTATGGCTACACCTTC. This encodes CASSQEWQGPYGYTF.

There are many counts of this clone. The chain is built from TRBV6-2 or TRBV6-3 and TRBJ1-5; 8 bases are a match to TRBD1. The CDR3 runs to 15 residues. Trimming at V came to 6 bases and at J to 9 bases, leaving 13 bases not matched to a gene. CDR1 is MNHEY and CDR2 is SVGEGT in the germline V gene. Written as DNA, the CDR3 is TGTGCCAGCAGCGAGGGACAGGTTTCTATGAGGCCCCAGCATTTT. It translates to CASSEGQVSMRPQHF.

Regarding this clone: At one of its ends the junction is not consistent with the germline gene, which may arise from a read error. The rearrangement links TRBV7-4 to TRBJ1-1; the D gene is possibly TRBD1 (6 bases). CDR1 is SGHVT, CDR2 SQSDAQ, per germline. The CDR3 consists of 16 residues. CDR3 sequence: CARSLVRGGHFTEAFF. CDR3 coding DNA: TGTGCCAGAAGCTTAGTTCGGGGGGGACACTTCACTGAAGCTTTCTTT.

This clone has a count of ten or more. The chain employs TRBV18 and TRBJ2-6; 7 nucleotides match TRBD1. This CDR3 is built from 16 residues. V dropped 3 bases and J dropped 0; count of bases not matched to a gene: 2. Germline V lookup: CDR1 KGHSH, CDR2 LQKENI. The CDR3 coding sequence is TGTGCCAGCTCACCGGGACAGCCCTCTGGGGCCAACGTCCTGACTTTC. The encoded protein is CASSPGQPSGANVLTF.

This clone occurred many times. J is TRBJ2-1 and V is TRBV6-6, with 11 bases matching TRBD1. CDR3 length: 14 amino acids. V lost 6 bases, J lost 6 bases, and 4 bases stayed unmatched. CDR1 MNHNY and CDR2 SVGAGI come from the germline V gene (reference sequence). The DNA of the CDR3 is TGTGCCAGCAGAGCCGGGACAGGGGGCAATGAGCAGTTCTTC. Protein: CASRAGTGGNEQFF.

This clone was found a few times. The V and J genes are TRBV11-3 and TRBJ2-7, with D maybe TRBD1 (6 bases). This CDR3 comprises 13 residues. Germline CDR1 is SGHNT and CDR2 is YENEEA. Trimming removed 5 bases at V and 0 bases at J, with 8 bases between. CDR3 sequence reads: CASSRTASYEQYF. DNA for the CDR3: TGTGCCAGCAGCCGGACAGCCTCCTACGAGCAGTACTTC.

This clone was found a few times. The chain links TRBV6-5 to TRBJ1-5, with 7 bases identical to TRBD1. Per germline, CDR1 MNHEY and CDR2 SVGAGI. Trimming at V came to 4 bases and at J to 3 bases, leaving 9 bases not matched to a gene. The CDR3 length is 16 residues. CDR3 protein: CASSFTGAQHNQPQHF. CDR3 nucleotide sequence: TGTGCCAGCAGTTTTACAGGGGCCCAGCACAATCAGCCCCAGCATTTT.

In its sample, this clone was seen many times. The chain carries TRBV7-9 and TRBJ1-2, with D possibly TRBD1 on 5 matching bases. Looked up from germline, CDR1 is SEHNR and CDR2 is FQNEAQ (reference sequence). The V and J ends lost 1 base and 6 bases respectively, with 15 bases between them. This CDR3 has 15 amino acids. CDR3 nucleotide sequence: TGTGCCAGCAGCTTAGGTTATGAAGACAGAAATGGCTACACCTTC. It codes for CASSLGYEDRNGYTF.

This clone showed up many times. The CDR3, as DNA: TGTGCCAGCAGCCACGACCGGGGAGCCGAGCAGTACTTC. Translation gives CASSHDRGAEQYF. This sequence joins TRBV7-6 and TRBJ2-7, with D perhaps matching TRBD2 (5 bases). The germline V and J ends were trimmed by 5 bases and 6 bases, with 14 bases remaining between them. This CDR3 has 13 residues. Per germline, CDR1 SGHVS and CDR2 FNYEAQ.

This clone was seen repeatedly, ten times or more. The chain carries TRBV10-3 and TRBJ2-2; a weak D match, TRBD2 (7 bases). V was pared by 7 bases and J by 6 bases, with 15 bases between. The CDR3 has 14 amino acids. The germline gives CDR1 ENHRY, CDR2 SYGVKD. The DNA of the CDR3 is TGTGCCATCAAGGGGGGGCGAGAGGCCGGGGAGCTGTTTTTT. Its translation: CAIKGGREAGELFF.

This clone was seen many times. The CDR3 sequence is CASSLGGLSGYTF. DNA of the CDR3: TGTGCCAGCTCCCTAGGGGGATTGTCTGGCTACACCTTC. The chain combines TRBV28 with TRBJ1-2; TRBD1 might be the D (6 bases). V gave up 8 bases and J gave up 7 bases, with 17 bases separating them. Per germline, CDR1 MDHEN and CDR2 SYDVKM. The CDR3 runs to 13 residues.

This clone has ten or more counts. The V call is TRBV6-4, the J call TRBJ2-2; D might be TRBD2 (6 bases). V gave up 0 bases and J gave up 7 bases, with 12 bases separating them. The CDR3 has 15 amino acids. Germline CDR1 is MRHNA and CDR2 is SNTAGT. The CDR3 protein is CASSDSVSGSGELFF. The CDR3 region has the DNA TGTGCCAGCAGTGACTCTGTTAGCGGAAGCGGGGAGCTGTTTTTT.

The table lists this clone with many counts. The V gene is TRBV11-2, the J gene TRBJ2-7, with a weak D call TRBD1 (5 bases). The length of the CDR3 is 13 residues. The V gene lost 3 bases and the J gene lost 3 bases, with 9 bases spanning the gap. Germline CDR1 reads SGHAT; CDR2 reads FQNNGV. The CDR3 is CASSLAGFYEQYF. The DNA of the CDR3 is TGTGCCAGCAGCTTGGCAGGGTTCTACGAGCAGTACTTC.

A note on this clone: Germline is not matched at one junction end, which may reflect a read error. J is TRBJ1-1 and V is TRBV25-1; D call uncertain. Germline V CDR1 and CDR2: MGHDK, SYGVNS. The CDR3 covers 14 residues. Here the CDR3 DNA reads TGTGCCAGCAGGGATGCGGGTATGAACACTCAAGCTTTCTTT. Translated: CASRDAGMNTQAFF.

A few counts support this clone. V gene TRBV6-2 or TRBV6-3 combines with J gene TRBJ2-7; D possibly corresponds to TRBD2 (6 bases). Germline CDR1 MNHEY, CDR2 SVGEGT. The CDR3 has 14 amino acids. Trimming removed 2 bases at V and 2 bases at J, with 10 bases between. CDR3 sequence (DNA): TGTGCCAGCAGTTACGGGACTGGTCCCTACGAGCAGTACTTC. Its protein is CASSYGTGPYEQYF.

This clone was picked up many times. The gene calls are TRBV12-3 or TRBV12-4 and TRBJ1-1; D not resolved. The V gene lost 3 bases and the J gene lost 7 bases, with 12 bases spanning the gap. The CDR3 runs 13 residues. CDR3: CASSFSLLGEAFF. The CDR3 DNA reads TGTGCCAGCAGTTTTAGTCTTCTTGGTGAAGCTTTCTTT.

In its sample, this clone was seen many times. The V and J genes are TRBV2 and TRBJ1-2; D possibly corresponds to TRBD1 (5 bases). CDR3 length: 13 residues. The V gene lost 2 bases and the J gene lost 4 bases, with 8 bases spanning the gap. The germline V gene encodes CDR1 SNHLY and CDR2 FYNNEI. In nucleotides, the CDR3 is TGTGCCAGCAGTGAACAGGGTAGCTATGGCTACACCTTC. This codes for CASSEQGSYGYTF.

The chain joins TRBV5-6 to TRBJ1-6; 7 positions agree with TRBD1. This CDR3 contains 16 residues. The germline V gene has CDR1 SGHDT and CDR2 YYEEEE. V lost 5 bases to trimming and J lost 3 bases; unmatched junction nucleotides: 8. CDR3 sequence: CASSPRGRVYNSPLHF. In nucleotides, the CDR3 is TGTGCCAGCAGTCCTAGGGGGCGCGTCTATAATTCACCCCTCCACTTT.

There are many counts of this clone. The chain couples TRBV19 to TRBJ1-2, with a possible D match to TRBD1 (6 bases). This CDR3 is built from 14 residues. Trimming took 6 bases from V and 3 from J, leaving 14 bases between them. The germline V gene has CDR1 LNHDA and CDR2 SQIVND (reference sequence). The CDR3 region is CASSPQGVHYGYTF. The CDR3 coding sequence is TGTGCCAGTAGCCCACAGGGCGTGCACTATGGCTACACCTTC.

This chain joins TRBV7-2 and TRBJ2-4; 12 nucleotides agree with TRBD2. The germline V gene has CDR1 SGHTA and CDR2 FQGNSA. The trim removed 5 bases at V and 1 base at J, leaving 3 bases unmatched. The CDR3 spans 16 residues. The DNA for the CDR3 is TGTGCCAGCAGCATCACTAGCGGGGGGGCCAAAAACATTCAGTACTTC. Translating it yields CASSITSGGAKNIQYF.

This clone was detected ten times or more. The chain links TRBV19 to TRBJ1-5; D possibly corresponds to TRBD1 (5 bases). Germline lookup yields CDR1 LNHDA and CDR2 SQIVND (reference sequence). V dropped 1 base and J dropped 9 bases, with 10 bases sitting between them. The CDR3 spans 13 residues. In DNA form, the CDR3 reads TGTGCCAGTAGTATAGCAAAGGGGCGGCCCCAGCATTTT. It translates to CASSIAKGRPQHF. Filled out from reference TRBV19 and TRBJ1-5, the complete variable domain reads DGGITQSPKYLFRKEGQNVTLSCEQNLNHDAMYWYRQDPGQGLRLIYYSQIVNDFQKGDIAEGYSVSREKKESFPLTVTSAQKNPTAFYLCASSIAKGRPQHFGDGTRLSIL.

This clone appeared a few times. The V call is TRBV6-6, the J call TRBJ1-1; D gene uncertain. Germline V gene sequence: CDR1 MNHNY, CDR2 SVGAGI (reference sequence). Trimming cost V 0 bases and J 1 base, with 12 bases left between them. CDR3 length: 16 residues. In DNA, the CDR3 is TGTGCCAGCAGTTACTCGGACTGGTACAGGAACACTGAAGCTTTCTTT. Residues: CASSYSDWYRNTEAFF.

In its sample, this clone was seen many times. V usage is TRBV4-2 and J usage is TRBJ2-7, with D perhaps TRBD1 (6 bases). Trimming stripped 0 bases from V and 3 bases from J, with 12 bases between. Germline-derived CDR1 and CDR2 are LGHNA and YNFKEQ. CDR3 length: 15 residues. As DNA, the CDR3 is TGTGCCAGCAGCCAAGATGGCGGCAGGGGCTACGAGCAGTACTTC. Its translation is CASSQDGGRGYEQYF.

The sample holds many counts of this clone. This chain joins TRBV29-1 and TRBJ1-1; the match to TRBD1 covers 7 bases. Unmatched junction bases numbered 7, after V lost 3 bases and J lost 3 bases. This CDR3 spans 14 amino acids. The V gene's germline CDR1 is SQVTM and CDR2 ANQGSEA. CDR3 amino acids: CSVDPTGFYTEAFF. CDR3 bases: TGCAGCGTTGACCCGACAGGGTTTTACACTGAAGCTTTCTTT.

Ten or more counts support this clone. The rearrangement links TRBV11-2 to TRBJ2-3; possibly TRBD2 for D (5 bases). The CDR3 spans 15 residues. V was clipped by 0 bases and J by 4 bases, with 11 bases between them. The germline V gene has CDR1 SGHAT and CDR2 FQNNGV. Here the CDR3 DNA reads TGTGCCAGCAGCTTAGAACTAGTTGGTCCAGATACGCAGTATTTT. This translates into CASSLELVGPDTQYF.

This clone was counted many times. This chain joins TRBV28 and TRBJ2-3; weak D call: TRBD2 (6 bases). Deletions cut 7 bases from V and 5 bases from J, with 19 bases between. Per germline, CDR1 MDHEN and CDR2 SYDVKM. CDR3 size: 15 residues. The CDR3 reads CASNGGTGSLDTQYF. Written as DNA, the CDR3 is TGTGCCAGCAACGGTGGGACTGGTAGTCTAGATACGCAGTATTTT.

This clone occurred many times. CDR3 DNA sequence: TGTGCCAGCTCTGACAGCAACTATGGCTACACCTTC. This sequence encodes CASSDSNYGYTF. The chain links TRBV6-2 or TRBV6-3 to TRBJ1-2; D possibly corresponds to TRBD1 (5 bases). The CDR3 spans 12 residues. The V and J ends lost 8 bases and 2 bases respectively, with 9 bases between them. The germline CDR1 and CDR2 sequences are MNHEY and SVGEGT.